Sequencing of this T cell receptor beta chain was carried out in a study of blood T cell repertoires in COVID-19. Background on the study: Collection of acute and convalescent COVID-19 samples took place in the United States, Italy and Spain. T cells, B-cell-depleted T cells, or PBMCs supplied cDNA or gDNA.

The CDR3 loop spans 20 amino acids. V trimming: 0 bases; J trimming: 2 bases; junction bases outside the gene matches: 10. Looked up from germline, CDR1 is LNHDA and CDR2 is SQIVND (reference sequence). The table came from immunoSEQ multiplex PCR; TCRdb's copy has only in-frame clones and leaves some out. This sample has tens of thousands of clones; roughly 85% occur once, and the top ten carry about 13%. This receptor was obtained from a human donor in a cohort sampled during active COVID-19. The genes are TRBV19 and TRBJ2-6, with 10 bases identical to TRBD1. The specimen sequenced was peripheral blood. CDR3 residues: CASSIDGGTGVHTGANVLTF. The CDR3 DNA reads as TGTGCCAGTAGTATAGATGGAGGGACAGGGGTTCATACTGGGGCCAACGTCCTGACTTTC. Complete variable domain (other parts from reference TRBV19 and TRBJ2-6): DGGITQSPKYLFRKEGQNVTLSCEQNLNHDAMYWYRQDPGQGLRLIYYSQIVNDFQKGDIAEGYSVSREKKESFPLTVTSAQKNPTAFYLCASSIDGGTGVHTGANVLTFGAGSRLTVL.